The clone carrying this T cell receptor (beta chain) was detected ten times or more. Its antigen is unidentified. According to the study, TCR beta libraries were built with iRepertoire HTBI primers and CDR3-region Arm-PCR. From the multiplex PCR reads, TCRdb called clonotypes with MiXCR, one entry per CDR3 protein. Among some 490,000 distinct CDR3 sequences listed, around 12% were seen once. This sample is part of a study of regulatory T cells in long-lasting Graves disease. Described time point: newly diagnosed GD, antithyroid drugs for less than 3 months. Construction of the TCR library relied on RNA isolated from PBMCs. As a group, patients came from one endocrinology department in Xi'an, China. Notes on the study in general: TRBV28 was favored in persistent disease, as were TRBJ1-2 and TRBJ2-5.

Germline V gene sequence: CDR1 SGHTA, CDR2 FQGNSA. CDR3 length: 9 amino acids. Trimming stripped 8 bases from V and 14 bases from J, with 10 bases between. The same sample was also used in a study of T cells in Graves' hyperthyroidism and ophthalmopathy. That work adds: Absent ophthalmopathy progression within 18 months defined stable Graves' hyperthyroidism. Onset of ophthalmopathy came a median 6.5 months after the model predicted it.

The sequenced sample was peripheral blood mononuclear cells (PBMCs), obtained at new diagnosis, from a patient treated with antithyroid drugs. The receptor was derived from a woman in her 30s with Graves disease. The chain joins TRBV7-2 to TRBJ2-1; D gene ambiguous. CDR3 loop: CASSLFEFF. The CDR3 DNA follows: TGTGCCAGCTCACTATTTGAGTTCTTC. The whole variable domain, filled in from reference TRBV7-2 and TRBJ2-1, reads GAGVSQSPSNKVTEKGKDVELRCDPISGHTALYWYRQSLGQGLEFLIYFQGNSAPDKSGLPSDRFSAERTGGSVSTLTIQRTQQEDSAVYLCASSLFEFFGPGTRLTVL.